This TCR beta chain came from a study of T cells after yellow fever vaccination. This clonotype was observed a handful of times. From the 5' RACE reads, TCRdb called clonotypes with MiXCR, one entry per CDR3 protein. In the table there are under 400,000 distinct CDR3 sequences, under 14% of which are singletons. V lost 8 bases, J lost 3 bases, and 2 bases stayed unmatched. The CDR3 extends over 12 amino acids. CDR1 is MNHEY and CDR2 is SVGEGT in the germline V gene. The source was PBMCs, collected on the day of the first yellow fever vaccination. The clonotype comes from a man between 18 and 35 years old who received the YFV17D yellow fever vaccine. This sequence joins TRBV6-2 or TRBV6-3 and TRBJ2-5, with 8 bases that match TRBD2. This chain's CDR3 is CASELAEETQYF. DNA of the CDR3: TGTGCCAGCGAACTAGCGGAAGAGACCCAGTACTTC.